Each of the 23 T cell receptor beta chains below was sequenced from the same sample in a study of long-term antiretroviral therapy in people with HIV. Running of the v3.0 immunoSEQ assay took place at survey level. Produced via immunoSEQ multiplex PCR; TCRdb's table is partial and in-frame only. The repertoire consists of just over 35,000 clones, with more than 65% occurring once and the leading ten covering approximately 6.5%. The material was unsorted PBMCs, obtained 0.6 years after starting antiretroviral therapy. These receptors all stem from a man between 18 and 29 years old with HIV.

The chain carries TRBV25-1 and TRBJ2-3; 7 positions agree with TRBD1. With 4 bases clipped from V and 6 bases from J, the junction kept 4 bases outside the gene matches. The CDR3 has 13 amino acids. The germline V gene has CDR1 MGHDK and CDR2 SYGVNS. CDR3 amino acids: CASSVTGADTQYF. CDR3 nucleotides: TGTGCCAGCAGTGTCACAGGGGCCGATACGCAGTATTTT.

The V gene is TRBV28, the J gene TRBJ2-7, with TRBD1 as a possible D gene (5 bases). Per germline, CDR1 MDHEN and CDR2 SYDVKM. Trimming removed 8 bases from V and 5 bases from J, with 16 bases in between. CDR3 length equals 13 residues. The DNA of the CDR3 is TGTGCCAGCTTCCGTTCAGGGTTCAACGAGCAGTACTTC. The encoded protein is CASFRSGFNEQYF.

This clone appeared a single time. The chain couples TRBV14 to TRBJ2-1; 8 nucleotides align to TRBD2. The CDR3 is 16 residues long. V shed 4 bases and J 3 bases; nucleotides not matched to a gene: 8. CDR1 and CDR2 from the germline V gene are SGHDN and FVKESK. The CDR3 sequence is CASSPPGAGVYNEQFF. CDR3 nucleotide sequence: TGTGCCAGCAGCCCCCCGGGAGCGGGAGTCTACAATGAGCAGTTCTTC.

This sequence joins TRBV29-1 and TRBJ1-4; the D is unclear. The germline gives CDR1 SQVTM, CDR2 ANQGSEA. This CDR3 comprises 12 residues. The V end was cut by 4 bases, the J end by 3 bases, with 6 bases between. CDR3: CSVGRSNEKLFF. The CDR3 DNA is TGCAGCGTTGGCCGATCTAATGAAAAACTGTTTTTT.

DNA for the CDR3: TGTGCCAGCAGCCTCTTCCCGCCGAACAGGGGGACAGGCTACGAGCAGTACTTC. It yields the protein CASSLFPPNRGTGYEQYF. The V call is TRBV5-6, the J call TRBJ2-7; 8 bases are a match to TRBD1. CDR3 length equals 18 residues. The V gene end was trimmed by 4 bases and the J gene end by 3 bases; junction bases not matched to a gene: 18. CDR1 is SGHDT and CDR2 is YYEEEE in the germline V gene.

V and J are TRBV27 and TRBJ1-5; D gene uncertain. The CDR3 consists of 13 residues. The germline CDR1 and CDR2 sequences are MNHEY and SMNVEV (reference sequence). The V gene lost 8 bases and the J gene lost 0 bases, with 8 bases spanning the gap. CDR3 region: CASRGYSNQPQHF. The CDR3, as DNA: TGTGCCAGCCGCGGCTATAGCAATCAGCCCCAGCATTTT.

The J gene is TRBJ1-1, the V gene TRBV11-2; 7 positions agree with TRBD1. Germline loops: CDR1 SGHAT, CDR2 FQNNGV. Trimming at V came to 5 bases and at J to 1 base, leaving 7 bases not matched to a gene. The CDR3 loop spans 15 amino acids. The CDR3 DNA reads TGTGCCAGCAGCGGTATGGGACAGCAGAACACTGAAGCTTTCTTT. As protein: CASSGMGQQNTEAFF.

This clone was observed once. CDR3 amino acids: CASSQGGGERTQYF. The DNA of the CDR3 is TGTGCCAGCAGCCAGGGTGGGGGGGAGAGGACCCAGTACTTC. The J gene is TRBJ2-5, the V gene TRBV11-2; TRBD2 aligns across 7 bases. This CDR3 has 14 amino acids. Germline assignment: CDR1 SGHAT and CDR2 FQNNGV. V lost 5 bases and J lost 7; bases outside the gene matches: 10.

The rearrangement links TRBV5-1 to TRBJ2-7; no definite D call. V lost 1 base and J lost 1, with 6 bases in between. Germline values: CDR1 SGHRS, CDR2 YFSETQ. The CDR3 runs to 13 residues. The CDR3 coding sequence is TGCGCCAGCAGCTTGACAGCGTCCTACGAGCAGTACTTC. Translated: CASSLTASYEQYF.

This chain links TRBV6-5 with TRBJ1-2; 8 positions match TRBD1. This CDR3 has 13 amino acids. V dropped 5 bases and J dropped 4; count of bases not matched to a gene: 3. The germline gives CDR1 MNHEY, CDR2 SVGAGI. The DNA of the CDR3 is TGTGCCAGCAGTGAGGGACAGGTCTATGGCTACACCTTC. Protein product: CASSEGQVYGYTF.

This chain joins TRBV28 and TRBJ2-7; D ambiguous. The V and J ends lost 2 bases and 2 bases respectively, with 13 bases between them. The CDR3 contains 15 residues. The germline V gene has CDR1 MDHEN and CDR2 SYDVKM. Written as DNA, the CDR3 is TGTGCCAGCAGTTTAAAGGGTCTTATCCCCTACGAGCAGTACTTC. It yields the protein CASSLKGLIPYEQYF.

The chain carries TRBV7-2 and TRBJ2-7; D unclear. Trimming cost V 1 base and J 2 bases, with 9 bases left between them. The CDR3 length is 14 residues. Germline-derived CDR1 and CDR2 are SGHTA and FQGNSA. The CDR3 is CASSLVYYPYEQYF. The DNA of the CDR3 is TGTGCCAGCAGCTTAGTTTACTACCCCTACGAGCAGTACTTC.

V and J are TRBV27 and TRBJ2-1, with 10 bases matching TRBD1. This CDR3 comprises 15 residues. V was pared by 2 bases and J by 7 bases, with 5 bases of the junction left unmatched. The germline CDR1 and CDR2 sequences are MNHEY and SMNVEV (reference sequence). For the CDR3, the DNA is TGTGCCAGCAGTTTAGGGACAGGGGTAAAGAATGAGCAGTTCTTC. It codes for CASSLGTGVKNEQFF.

The CDR3 loop is CASSSTGQSIGAPNWPQHF. The CDR3 coding sequence is TGTGCCAGCAGCTCGACGGGACAGAGCATCGGGGCCCCAAATTGGCCCCAGCATTTT. The genes are TRBV5-6 and TRBJ1-5; TRBD1 aligns across 7 bases. The CDR3 has 19 amino acids. The V gene end was trimmed by 3 bases and the J gene end by 9 bases; junction bases not matched to a gene: 24. CDR1 and CDR2 from the germline V gene are SGHDT and YYEEEE.

The J gene is TRBJ1-5, the V gene TRBV10-1; 7 nucleotides align to TRBD1. The CDR3 totals 13 residues. Trimming removed 9 bases from V and 6 bases from J; junction bases left unmatched: 8. Germline V gene data show CDR1 as WNHNN and CDR2 as SYGVQD (reference sequence). The CDR3 reads CARNNRGRQPQHF. Written as DNA, the CDR3 is TGCGCCAGGAACAACAGGGGACGTCAGCCCCAGCATTTT.

This clone was counted a single time. The chain recombines TRBV28 with TRBJ2-2; maybe TRBD1 (6 bases). V lost 6 bases to trimming and J lost 6 bases, with 8 bases between them. Germline values: CDR1 MDHEN, CDR2 SYDVKM. The CDR3 loop spans 12 amino acids. CDR3 sequence: CASSDRPGELFF. The CDR3 coding sequence is TGTGCCAGCAGCGACAGGCCCGGGGAGCTGTTTTTT.

This chain links TRBV7-2 with TRBJ2-2; no reliable D call. The germline V and J ends were trimmed by 5 bases and 0 bases, with 7 bases remaining between them. Looked up from germline, CDR1 is SGHTA and CDR2 is FQGNSA. This CDR3 has 14 amino acids. This chain's CDR3 is CASSPQPNTGELFF. DNA for the CDR3: TGTGCCAGCAGCCCTCAGCCGAACACCGGGGAGCTGTTTTTT.

The V and J genes are TRBV11-3 and TRBJ2-3; D possibly corresponds to TRBD2 (5 bases). V lost 5 bases and J 2 bases, leaving 8 bases between the germline ends. Per the germline V gene, CDR1 is SGHNT and CDR2 is YENEEA. The CDR3 is 13 amino acids. CDR3 sequence (DNA): TGTGCCAGCAGCCCCCGGGACACAGATACGCAGTATTTT. It is translated as CASSPRDTDTQYF.

This clone was seen only a few times. The V call is TRBV9, the J call TRBJ2-2; 11 positions match TRBD2. V was pared by 3 bases and J by 2 bases, with 6 bases of the junction left unmatched. Germline V CDR1 and CDR2: SGDLS, YYNGEE. The CDR3 consists of 17 residues. The chain's CDR3 is CASSAPGLAVNTGELFF. Here the CDR3 DNA reads TGTGCCAGCAGCGCTCCGGGACTAGCGGTAAACACCGGGGAGCTGTTTTTT.

V and J are TRBV28 and TRBJ1-1; possible D gene TRBD1, 6 bases. Germline lookup yields CDR1 MDHEN and CDR2 SYDVKM. Trimming pared 3 bases from V and 3 bases from J, leaving 20 bases between. The CDR3 loop spans 17 amino acids. CDR3 nucleotide sequence: TGTGCCAGCAGTTTCGGGGGATTGGGGGCAGTGCACACTGAAGCTTTCTTT. Protein product: CASSFGGLGAVHTEAFF.

CDR3 in DNA: TGTGCCAGCAGTCCCTCCGGGACAGCAGATGGCTACACCTTC. Amino acids: CASSPSGTADGYTF. This chain links TRBV28 with TRBJ1-2; 7 nucleotides match TRBD1. Per germline, CDR1 MDHEN and CDR2 SYDVKM. The CDR3 length is 14 residues. The trim removed 5 bases at V and 6 bases at J, leaving 9 bases unmatched.

This clone was counted a few times. V usage is TRBV15 and J usage is TRBJ1-5; D remains unclear. CDR3 size: 16 residues. V shed 4 bases and J shed 2 bases, with 15 bases lying between them. CDR1 LNHNV and CDR2 YYDKDF come from the germline V gene (reference sequence). The CDR3 DNA reads as TGTGCCACCAGCACCCTGAGCTGGGCCGGCAATCAGCCCCAGCATTTT. This codes for CATSTLSWAGNQPQHF.

The DNA of the CDR3 is TGTGCCAGCACCGAGACAGGGGGCCGGTACGAGCAGTACTTC. Its translation: CASTETGGRYEQYF. The rearrangement links TRBV28 to TRBJ2-7, with TRBD1 identical over 10 bases. Germline loops: CDR1 MDHEN, CDR2 SYDVKM. With 7 bases clipped from V and 4 bases from J, the junction kept 7 bases outside the gene matches. The CDR3 is 14 residues long.